This entry concerns a single TCR beta chain. These data belong to a study of blood T cell repertoires in COVID-19. Categorization into cohorts depended on clinical history that participants reported. The CDR3 spans 17 residues. Trimming pared 1 base from V and 1 base from J, leaving 16 bases between. Germline-derived CDR1 and CDR2 are SGHRS and YFSETQ. Authors' analysis steps: Estimates of nucleated cell counts were drawn from the amplification of reference gene primers. Produced via immunoSEQ multiplex PCR; TCRdb's table is partial and in-frame only. V, J and clone size derive from that table, while D and trimming were established from the DNA sequence. The sample has 250,000 to 400,000 clones; roughly nine tenths are singletons.

Sample: PBMCs or T cells enriched from blood (not recorded which). The chain carries TRBV5-1 and TRBJ2-3, with D possibly TRBD1 on 6 matching bases. The sequence came from a man between 60 and 75 years old who had recovered from COVID-19. The CDR3 reads CASSLFLGAPGTDTQYF. CDR3 nucleotide sequence: TGCGCCAGCAGCTTGTTTTTGGGGGCCCCGGGCACAGATACGCAGTATTTT.